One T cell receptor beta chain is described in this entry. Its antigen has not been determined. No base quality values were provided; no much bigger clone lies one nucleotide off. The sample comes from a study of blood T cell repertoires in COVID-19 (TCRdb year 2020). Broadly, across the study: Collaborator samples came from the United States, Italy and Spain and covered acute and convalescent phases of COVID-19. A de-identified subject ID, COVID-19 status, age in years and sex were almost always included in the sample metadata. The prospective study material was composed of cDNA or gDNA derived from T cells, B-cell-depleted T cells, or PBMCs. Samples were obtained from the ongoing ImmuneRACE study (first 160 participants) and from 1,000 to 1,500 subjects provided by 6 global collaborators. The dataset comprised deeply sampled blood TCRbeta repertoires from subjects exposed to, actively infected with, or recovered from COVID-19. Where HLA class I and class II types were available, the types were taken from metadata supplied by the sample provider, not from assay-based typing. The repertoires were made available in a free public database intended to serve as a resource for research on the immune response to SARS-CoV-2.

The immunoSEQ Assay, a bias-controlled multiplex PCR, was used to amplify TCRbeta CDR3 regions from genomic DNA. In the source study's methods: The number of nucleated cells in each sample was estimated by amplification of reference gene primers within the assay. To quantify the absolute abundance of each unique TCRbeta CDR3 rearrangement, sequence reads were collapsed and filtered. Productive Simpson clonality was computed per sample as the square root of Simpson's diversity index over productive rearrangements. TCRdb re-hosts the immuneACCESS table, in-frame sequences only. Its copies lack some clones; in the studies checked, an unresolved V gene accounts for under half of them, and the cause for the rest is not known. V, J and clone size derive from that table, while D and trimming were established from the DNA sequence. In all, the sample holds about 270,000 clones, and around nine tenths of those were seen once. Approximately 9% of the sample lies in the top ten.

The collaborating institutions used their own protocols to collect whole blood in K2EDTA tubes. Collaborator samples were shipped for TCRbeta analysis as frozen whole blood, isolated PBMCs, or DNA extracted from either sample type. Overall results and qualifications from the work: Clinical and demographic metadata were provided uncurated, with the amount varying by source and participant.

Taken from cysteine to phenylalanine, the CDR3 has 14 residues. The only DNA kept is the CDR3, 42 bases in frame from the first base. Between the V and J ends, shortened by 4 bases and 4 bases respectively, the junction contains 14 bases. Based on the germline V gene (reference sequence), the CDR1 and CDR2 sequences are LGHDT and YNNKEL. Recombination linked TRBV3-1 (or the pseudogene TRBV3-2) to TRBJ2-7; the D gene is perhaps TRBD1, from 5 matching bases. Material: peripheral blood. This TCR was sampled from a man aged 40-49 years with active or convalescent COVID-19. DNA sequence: TGTGCCAGCAGCCGCAAGACAGACAGTTACGAGCAGTACTTC. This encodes CASSRKTDSYEQYF.